This T cell receptor (beta chain) was observed in a study of T cell responses to AZD1222 COVID-19 vaccine. Germline V CDR1 and CDR2: SGHDN, FVKESK. The CDR3 extends over 15 amino acids. The ends were cut back, 0 bases at V and 6 bases at J, with 15 bases in the middle. Repertoires were generated with immunoSEQ multiplex PCR, while TCRdb's copy carries only in-frame clones and drops some. The sample has about 110,000 clones, around 88% seen once. The TCR was taken from an adult in good health. This rearrangement joins TRBV14 to TRBJ2-7, with a tentative D call TRBD1 (6 bases). Specimen: peripheral blood, collected on day 0 of AZD1222 vaccination. CDR3 sequence: CASSQESTGLAEQYF. The CDR3, as DNA: TGTGCCAGCAGCCAAGAATCAACAGGGCTTGCCGAGCAGTACTTC.